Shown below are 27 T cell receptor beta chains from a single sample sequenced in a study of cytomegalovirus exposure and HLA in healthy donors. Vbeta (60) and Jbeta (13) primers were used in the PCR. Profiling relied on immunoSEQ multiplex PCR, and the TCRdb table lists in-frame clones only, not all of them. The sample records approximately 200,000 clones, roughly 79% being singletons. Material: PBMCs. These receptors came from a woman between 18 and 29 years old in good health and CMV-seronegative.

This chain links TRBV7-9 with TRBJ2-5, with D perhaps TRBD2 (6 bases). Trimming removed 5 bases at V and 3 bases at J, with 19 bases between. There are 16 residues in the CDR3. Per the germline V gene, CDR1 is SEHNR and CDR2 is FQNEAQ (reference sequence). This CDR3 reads CASSGRGKRREETQYF. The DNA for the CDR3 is TGTGCCAGCAGCGGACGGGGGAAGAGGAGGGAAGAGACCCAGTACTTC.

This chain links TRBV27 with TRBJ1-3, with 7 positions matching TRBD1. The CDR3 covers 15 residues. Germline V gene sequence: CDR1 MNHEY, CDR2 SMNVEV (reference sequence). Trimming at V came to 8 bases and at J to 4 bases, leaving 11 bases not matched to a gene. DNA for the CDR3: TGTGCCAGCTATTCCGACAGGGCGGACGGAAACACCATATATTTT. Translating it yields CASYSDRADGNTIYF.

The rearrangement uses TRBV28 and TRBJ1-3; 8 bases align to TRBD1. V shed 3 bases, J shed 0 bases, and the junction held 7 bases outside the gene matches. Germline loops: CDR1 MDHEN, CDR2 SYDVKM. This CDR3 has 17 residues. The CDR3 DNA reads TGTGCCAGCAGTTTTTCGGCAGGGGGCGCCTCTGGAAACACCATATATTTT. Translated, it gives CASSFSAGGASGNTIYF.

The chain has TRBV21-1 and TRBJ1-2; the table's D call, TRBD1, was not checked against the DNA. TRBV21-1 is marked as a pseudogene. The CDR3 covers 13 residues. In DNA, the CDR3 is TGTGCCAGCAGCCCCGGGACACATTATGGCTACACCTTC. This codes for CASSPGTHYGYTF.

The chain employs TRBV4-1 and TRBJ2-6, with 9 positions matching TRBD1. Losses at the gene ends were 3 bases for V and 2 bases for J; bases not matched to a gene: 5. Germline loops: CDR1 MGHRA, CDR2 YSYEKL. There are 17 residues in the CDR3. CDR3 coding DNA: TGCGCCAGCAGCCATCCCGGACAGGGGCCTGGGGCCAACGTCCTGACTTTC. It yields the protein CASSHPGQGPGANVLTF.

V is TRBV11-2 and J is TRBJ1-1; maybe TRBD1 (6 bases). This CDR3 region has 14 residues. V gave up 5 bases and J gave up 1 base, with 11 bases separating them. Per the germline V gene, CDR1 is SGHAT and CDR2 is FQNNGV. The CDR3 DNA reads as TGTGCCAGCAGCAAAAGGGGACAGAACACTGAAGCTTTCTTT. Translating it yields CASSKRGQNTEAFF.

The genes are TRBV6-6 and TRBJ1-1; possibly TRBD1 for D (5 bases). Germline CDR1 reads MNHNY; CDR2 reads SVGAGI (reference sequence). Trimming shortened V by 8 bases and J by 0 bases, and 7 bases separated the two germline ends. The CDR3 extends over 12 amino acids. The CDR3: CASQGMNTEAFF. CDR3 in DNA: TGTGCCAGCCAGGGCATGAACACTGAAGCTTTCTTT.

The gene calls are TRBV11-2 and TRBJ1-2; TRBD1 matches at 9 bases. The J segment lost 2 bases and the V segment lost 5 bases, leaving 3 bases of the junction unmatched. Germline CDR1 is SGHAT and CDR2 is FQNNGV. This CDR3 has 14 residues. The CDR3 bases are TGTGCCAGCAGCCCAGGACAGGGGAACTATGGCTACACCTTC. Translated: CASSPGQGNYGYTF.

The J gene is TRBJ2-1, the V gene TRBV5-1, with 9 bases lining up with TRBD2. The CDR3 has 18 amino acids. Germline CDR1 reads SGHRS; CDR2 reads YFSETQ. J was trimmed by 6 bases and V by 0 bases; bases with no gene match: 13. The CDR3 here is CASSLVGPSAGGSNEQFF. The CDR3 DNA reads TGCGCCAGCAGCTTGGTAGGACCCTCTGCGGGAGGGTCCAATGAGCAGTTCTTC.

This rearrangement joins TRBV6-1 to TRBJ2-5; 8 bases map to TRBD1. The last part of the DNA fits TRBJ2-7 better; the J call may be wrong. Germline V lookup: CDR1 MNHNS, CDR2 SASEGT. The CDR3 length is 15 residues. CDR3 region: CASRATGAIAYEQYF. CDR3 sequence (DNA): TGTGCCAGCAGGGCGACAGGGGCGATAGCCTACGAGCAGTACTTC.

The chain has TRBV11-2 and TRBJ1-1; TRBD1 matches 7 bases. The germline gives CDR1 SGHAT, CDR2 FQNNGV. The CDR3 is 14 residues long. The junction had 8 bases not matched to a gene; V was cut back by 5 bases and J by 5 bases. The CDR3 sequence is CASSRGQTRTEAFF. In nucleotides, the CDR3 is TGTGCCAGCAGCCGGGGACAGACCAGGACTGAAGCTTTCTTT.

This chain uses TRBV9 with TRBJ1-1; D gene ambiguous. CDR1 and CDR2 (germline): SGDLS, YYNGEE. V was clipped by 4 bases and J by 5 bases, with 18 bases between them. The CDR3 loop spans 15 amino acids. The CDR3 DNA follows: TGTGCCAGCAGCTCGACAAGTGAGGGCAGGACTGAAGCTTTCTTT. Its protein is CASSSTSEGRTEAFF. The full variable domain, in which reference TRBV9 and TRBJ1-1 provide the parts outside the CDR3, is DSGVTQTPKHLITATGQRVTLRCSPRSGDLSVYWYQQSLDQGLQFLIQYYNGEERAKGNILERFSAQQFPDLHSELNLSSLELGDSALYFCASSSTSEGRTEAFFGQGTRLTVV.

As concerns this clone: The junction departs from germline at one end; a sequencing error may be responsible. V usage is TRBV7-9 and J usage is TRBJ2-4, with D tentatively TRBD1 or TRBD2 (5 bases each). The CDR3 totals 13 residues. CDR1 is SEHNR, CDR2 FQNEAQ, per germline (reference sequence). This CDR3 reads CSSSLATVNIQYF. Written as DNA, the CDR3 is TGTTCCAGCAGCTTAGCGACAGTAAACATTCAGTACTTC.

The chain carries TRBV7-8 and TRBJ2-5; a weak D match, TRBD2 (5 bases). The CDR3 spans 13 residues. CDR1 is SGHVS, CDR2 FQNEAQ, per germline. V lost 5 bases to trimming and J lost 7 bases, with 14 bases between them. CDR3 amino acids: CASSPPGFGTQYF. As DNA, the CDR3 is TGTGCCAGCAGCCCCCCGGGGTTCGGGACCCAGTACTTC.

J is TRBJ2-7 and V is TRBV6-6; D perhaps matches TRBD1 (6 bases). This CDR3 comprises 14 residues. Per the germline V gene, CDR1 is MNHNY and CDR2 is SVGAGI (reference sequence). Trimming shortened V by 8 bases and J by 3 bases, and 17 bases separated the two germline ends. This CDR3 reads CASRPRDTFYEQYF. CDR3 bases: TGTGCCAGCCGTCCACGGGACACCTTCTACGAGCAGTACTTC.

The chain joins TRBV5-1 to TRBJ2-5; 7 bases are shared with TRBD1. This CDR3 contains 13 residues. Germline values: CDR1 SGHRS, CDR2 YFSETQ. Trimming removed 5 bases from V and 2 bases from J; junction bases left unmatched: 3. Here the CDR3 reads CASSWDSQETQYF. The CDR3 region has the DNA TGCGCCAGCAGTTGGGACAGTCAAGAGACCCAGTACTTC.

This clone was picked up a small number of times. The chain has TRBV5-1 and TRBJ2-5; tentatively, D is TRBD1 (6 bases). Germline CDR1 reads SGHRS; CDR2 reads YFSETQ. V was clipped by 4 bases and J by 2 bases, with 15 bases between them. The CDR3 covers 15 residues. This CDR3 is CASSTLRDKQETQYF. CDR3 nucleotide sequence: TGCGCCAGCAGCACGCTCCGGGACAAACAAGAGACCCAGTACTTC.

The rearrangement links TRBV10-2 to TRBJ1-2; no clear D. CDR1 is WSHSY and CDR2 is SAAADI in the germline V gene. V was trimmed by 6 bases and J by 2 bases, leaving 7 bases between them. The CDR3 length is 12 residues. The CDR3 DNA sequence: TGCGCCAGCAGAGAGCGGAACTATGGCTACACCTTC. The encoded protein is CASRERNYGYTF.

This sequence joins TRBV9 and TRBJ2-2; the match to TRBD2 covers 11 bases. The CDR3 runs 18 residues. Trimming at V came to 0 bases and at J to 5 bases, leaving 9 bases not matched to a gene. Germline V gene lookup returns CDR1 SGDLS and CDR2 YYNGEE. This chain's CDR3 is CASSVAISGRARTGELFF. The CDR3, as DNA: TGTGCCAGCAGCGTAGCGATTAGCGGGAGGGCCAGGACCGGGGAGCTGTTTTTT.

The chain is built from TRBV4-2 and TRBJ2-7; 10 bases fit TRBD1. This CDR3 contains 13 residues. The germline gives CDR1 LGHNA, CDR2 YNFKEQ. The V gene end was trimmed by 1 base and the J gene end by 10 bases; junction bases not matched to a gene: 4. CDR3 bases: TGTGCCAGCAGCCAAGGGGGACAGGGGACTCAGTACTTC. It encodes CASSQGGQGTQYF.

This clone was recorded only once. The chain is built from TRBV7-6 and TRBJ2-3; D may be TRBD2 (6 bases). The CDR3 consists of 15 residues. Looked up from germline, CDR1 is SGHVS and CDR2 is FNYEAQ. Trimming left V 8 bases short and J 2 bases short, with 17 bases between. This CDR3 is CASGEEVSFTDTQYF. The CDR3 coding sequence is TGTGCCAGCGGGGAGGAGGTTTCCTTCACAGATACGCAGTATTTT.

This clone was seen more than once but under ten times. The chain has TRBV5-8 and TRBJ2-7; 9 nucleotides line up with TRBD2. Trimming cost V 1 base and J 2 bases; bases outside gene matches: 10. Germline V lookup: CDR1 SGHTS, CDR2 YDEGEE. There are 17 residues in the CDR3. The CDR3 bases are TGTGCCAGCAGCTTGTTTAGCGGGGGTGCTGCAACCTACGAGCAGTACTTC. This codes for CASSLFSGGAATYEQYF. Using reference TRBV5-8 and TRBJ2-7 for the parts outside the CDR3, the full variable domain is EAGVTQSPTHLIKTRGQQATLRCSPISGHTSVYWYQQALGLGLQFLLWYDEGEERNRGNFPPRFSGRQFPNYSSELNVNALELEDSALYLCASSLFSGGAATYEQYFGPGTRLTVT.

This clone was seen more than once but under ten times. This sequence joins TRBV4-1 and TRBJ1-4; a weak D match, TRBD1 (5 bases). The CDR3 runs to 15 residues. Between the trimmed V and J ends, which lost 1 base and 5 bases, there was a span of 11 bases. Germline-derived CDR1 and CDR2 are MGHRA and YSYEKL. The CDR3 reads CASSQGGGLNEKLFF. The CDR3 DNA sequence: TGCGCCAGCAGCCAAGGGGGGGGTTTGAATGAAAAACTGTTTTTT.

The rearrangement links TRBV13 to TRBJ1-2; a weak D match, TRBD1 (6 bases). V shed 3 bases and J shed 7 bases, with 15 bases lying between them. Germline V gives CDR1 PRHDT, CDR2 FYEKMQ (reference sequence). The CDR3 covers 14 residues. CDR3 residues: CASSLAQGDFGYTF. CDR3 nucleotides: TGTGCCAGCAGCTTGGCACAGGGAGATTTTGGCTACACCTTC.

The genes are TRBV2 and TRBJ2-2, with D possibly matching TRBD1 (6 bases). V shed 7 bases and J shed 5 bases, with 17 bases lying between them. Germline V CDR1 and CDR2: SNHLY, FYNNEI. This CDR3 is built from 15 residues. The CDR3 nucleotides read TGTGCCAGCATGCCAGGGGATTCGAGGACCGGGGAGCTGTTTTTT. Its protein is CASMPGDSRTGELFF.

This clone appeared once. CDR3 sequence reads: CASSLIPPGSPTELYGYTF. DNA for the CDR3: TGTGCCAGCAGTTTAATCCCCCCCGGGAGTCCTACAGAGCTCTATGGCTACACCTTC. This chain uses TRBV27 with TRBJ1-2, with D unresolved. V dropped 2 bases and J dropped 4 bases, with 26 bases sitting between them. The CDR3 contains 19 residues. The germline gives CDR1 MNHEY, CDR2 SMNVEV (reference sequence).

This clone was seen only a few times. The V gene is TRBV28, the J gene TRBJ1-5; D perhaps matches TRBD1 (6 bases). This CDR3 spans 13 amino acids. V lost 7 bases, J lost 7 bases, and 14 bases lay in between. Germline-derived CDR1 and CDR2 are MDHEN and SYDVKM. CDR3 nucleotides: TGTGCCAGCACCCGAGGGGGTTTGCAGCCCCAGCATTTT. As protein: CASTRGGLQPQHF.